This TCR beta chain was observed in a study of spatial heterogeneity in lung cancer. TCRdb ran MiXCR on the 5' RACE reads and lists one entry per CDR3 protein. The table records 850 to 1,400 distinct CDR3 sequences, approximately 6.8% of them present only once. Time point indicated: sample taken at primary tumor resection. Whole RNA came from tumor, nontumor lung or frozen PBMC and was sequenced without being sorted. V was clipped by 6 bases and J by 1 base; unmatched bases: 11. The CDR3 covers 16 residues. The germline V gene has CDR1 LGHDT and CDR2 YNNKEL (reference sequence). This chain links TRBV3-1 with TRBJ1-2; 7 nucleotides agree with TRBD1. This TCR was sampled from a male donor with early-stage non-small cell lung cancer. The source was normal lung tissue next to the tumor, collected at surgery. As DNA, the CDR3 is TGTGCCAGCAGAAAATCCGGGACAGACAGTAACTATGGCTACACCTTC. It encodes CASRKSGTDSNYGYTF.